The sequence of this T cell receptor beta chain was determined in a study of molecular identifiers for immune sequencing clone quantification. Both previously described methods and listed TCR primers were employed to make bulk TCR libraries. TCRdb independently ran MiXCR on the PCR reads; one entry per CDR3 protein. Of 350,000 or so distinct CDR3 sequences listed, around a fifth are singletons. The sample holds many counts of this clonotype. Germline V gene lookup returns CDR1 MDHEN and CDR2 SYDVKM. V lost 6 bases and J lost 3; bases outside the gene matches: 4. This CDR3 has 14 residues. The rearrangement joins TRBV28 to TRBJ2-3, with TRBD2 matching 9 bases. The source of this sequence is a human donor in good health. Some libraries in this study had Jurkat cell RNA spiked in. Sequenced material: naive CD8+ T cells from blood, with Jurkat cell RNA spiked in. The subset denotes: FACS-sorted CD8+CD4-CCR7+CD45RA+ naive T cells. The CDR3 DNA reads as TGTGCCAGCAGCTTGACTAGCGGAACAGATACGCAGTATTTT. Protein product: CASSLTSGTDTQYF.